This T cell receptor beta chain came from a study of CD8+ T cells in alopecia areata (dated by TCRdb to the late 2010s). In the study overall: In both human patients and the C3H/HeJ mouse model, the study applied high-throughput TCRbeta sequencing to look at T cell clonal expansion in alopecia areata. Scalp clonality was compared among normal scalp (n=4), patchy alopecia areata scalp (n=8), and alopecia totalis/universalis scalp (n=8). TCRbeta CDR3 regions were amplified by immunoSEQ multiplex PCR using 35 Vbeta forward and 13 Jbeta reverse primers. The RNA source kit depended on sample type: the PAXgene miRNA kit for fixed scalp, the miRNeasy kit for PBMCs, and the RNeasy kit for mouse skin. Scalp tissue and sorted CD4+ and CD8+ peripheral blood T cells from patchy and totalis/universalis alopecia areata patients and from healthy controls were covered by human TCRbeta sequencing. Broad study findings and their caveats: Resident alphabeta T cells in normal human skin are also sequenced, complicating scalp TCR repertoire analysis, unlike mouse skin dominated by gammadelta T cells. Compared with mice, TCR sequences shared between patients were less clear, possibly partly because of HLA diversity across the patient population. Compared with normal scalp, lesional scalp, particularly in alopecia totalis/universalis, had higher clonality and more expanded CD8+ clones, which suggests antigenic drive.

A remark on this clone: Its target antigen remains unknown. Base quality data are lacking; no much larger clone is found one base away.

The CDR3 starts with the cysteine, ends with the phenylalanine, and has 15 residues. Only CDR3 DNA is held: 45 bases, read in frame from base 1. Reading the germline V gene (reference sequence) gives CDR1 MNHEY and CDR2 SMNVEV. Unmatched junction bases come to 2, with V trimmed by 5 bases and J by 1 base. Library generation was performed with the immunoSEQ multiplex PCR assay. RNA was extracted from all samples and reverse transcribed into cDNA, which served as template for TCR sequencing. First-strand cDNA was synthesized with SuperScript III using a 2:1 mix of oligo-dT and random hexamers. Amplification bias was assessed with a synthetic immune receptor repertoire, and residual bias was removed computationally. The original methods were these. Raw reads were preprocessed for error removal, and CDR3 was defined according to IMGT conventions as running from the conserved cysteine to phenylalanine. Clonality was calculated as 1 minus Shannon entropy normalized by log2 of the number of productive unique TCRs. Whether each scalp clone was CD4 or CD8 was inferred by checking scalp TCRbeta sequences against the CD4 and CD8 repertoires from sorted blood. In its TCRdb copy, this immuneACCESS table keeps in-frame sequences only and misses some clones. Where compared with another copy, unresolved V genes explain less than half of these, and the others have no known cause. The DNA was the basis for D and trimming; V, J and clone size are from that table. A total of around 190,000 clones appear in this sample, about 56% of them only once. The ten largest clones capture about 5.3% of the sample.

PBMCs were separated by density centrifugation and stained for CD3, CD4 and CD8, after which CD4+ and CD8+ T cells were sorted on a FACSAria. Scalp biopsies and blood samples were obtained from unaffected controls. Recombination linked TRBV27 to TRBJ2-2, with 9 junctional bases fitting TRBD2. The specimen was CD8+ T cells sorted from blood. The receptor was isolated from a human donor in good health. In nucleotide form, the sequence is TGTGCCAGCAGTCCAGCGGGGGGGAACACCGGGGAGCTGTTTTTT. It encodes CASSPAGGNTGELFF.